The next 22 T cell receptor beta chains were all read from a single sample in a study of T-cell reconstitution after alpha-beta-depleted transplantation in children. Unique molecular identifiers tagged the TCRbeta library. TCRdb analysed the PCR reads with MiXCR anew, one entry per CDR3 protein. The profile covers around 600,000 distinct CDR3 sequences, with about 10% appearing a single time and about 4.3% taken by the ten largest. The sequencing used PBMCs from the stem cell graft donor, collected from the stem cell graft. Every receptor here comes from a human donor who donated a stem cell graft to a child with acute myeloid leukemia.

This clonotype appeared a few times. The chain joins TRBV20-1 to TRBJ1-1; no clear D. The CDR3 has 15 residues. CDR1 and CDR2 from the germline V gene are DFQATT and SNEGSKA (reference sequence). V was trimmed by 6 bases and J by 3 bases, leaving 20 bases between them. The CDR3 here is CSAYTTGRPDTEAFF. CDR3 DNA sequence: TGCAGTGCCTACACTACCGGGAGGCCGGACACTGAAGCTTTCTTT.

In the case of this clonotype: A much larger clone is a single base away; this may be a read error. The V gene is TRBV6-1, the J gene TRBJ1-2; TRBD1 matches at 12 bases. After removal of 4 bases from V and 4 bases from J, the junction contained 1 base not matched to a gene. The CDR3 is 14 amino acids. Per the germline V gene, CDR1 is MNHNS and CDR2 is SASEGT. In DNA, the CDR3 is TGTGCCAGCAGTGGGGACAGGGGGCCCTATGGCTACACCTTC. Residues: CASSGDRGPYGYTF.

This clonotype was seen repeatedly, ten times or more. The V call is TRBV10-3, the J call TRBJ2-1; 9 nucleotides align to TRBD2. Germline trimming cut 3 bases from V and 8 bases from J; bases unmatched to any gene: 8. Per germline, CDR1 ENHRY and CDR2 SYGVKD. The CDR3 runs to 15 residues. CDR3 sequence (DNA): TGTGCCATCAGTGACTCCGCGGGAGGGCCCCATGAGCAGTTCTTC. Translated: CAISDSAGGPHEQFF.

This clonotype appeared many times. CDR3 amino acids: CASSSRARTNTGELFF. The CDR3, as DNA: TGTGCCAGCAGCTCCCGTGCCCGGACTAACACCGGGGAGCTGTTTTTT. This sequence joins TRBV7-3 and TRBJ2-2; a weak D match, TRBD2 (5 bases). Trimming removed 4 bases at V and 2 bases at J, with 14 bases between. Germline V gene data show CDR1 as SGHTA and CDR2 as FQGTGA. The CDR3 totals 16 residues.

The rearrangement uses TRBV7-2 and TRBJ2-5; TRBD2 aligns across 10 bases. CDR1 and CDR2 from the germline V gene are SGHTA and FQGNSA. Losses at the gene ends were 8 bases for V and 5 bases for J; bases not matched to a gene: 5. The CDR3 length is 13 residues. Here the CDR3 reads CASQLAGSETQYF. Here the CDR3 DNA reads TGTGCCAGCCAACTAGCGGGGTCTGAGACCCAGTACTTC.

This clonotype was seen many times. DNA for the CDR3: TGCAGTGCTAGAGTAGTGGGTAGCGAATCAGGGGAGCAGTTCTTC. It is translated as CSARVVGSESGEQFF. This sequence joins TRBV20-1 and TRBJ2-1; D could derive from TRBD1 or TRBD2 (5 bases each). The CDR3 sequence is 15 residues long. Germline V lookup: CDR1 DFQATT, CDR2 SNEGSKA (reference sequence). The V end was cut by 1 base, the J end by 10 bases, with 20 bases between.

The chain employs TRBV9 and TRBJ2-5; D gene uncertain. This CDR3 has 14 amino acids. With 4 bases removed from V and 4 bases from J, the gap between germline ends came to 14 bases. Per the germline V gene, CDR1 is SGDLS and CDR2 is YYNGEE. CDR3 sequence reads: CASSTAGSIETQYF. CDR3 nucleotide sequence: TGTGCCAGCAGCACGGCCGGTAGTATAGAGACCCAGTACTTC.

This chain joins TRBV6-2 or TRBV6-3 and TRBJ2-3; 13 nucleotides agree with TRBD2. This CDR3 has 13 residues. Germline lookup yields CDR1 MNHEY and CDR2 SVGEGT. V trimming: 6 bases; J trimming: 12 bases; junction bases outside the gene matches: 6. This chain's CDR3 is CASSGLAGVSQYF. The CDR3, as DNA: TGTGCCAGCAGCGGACTAGCGGGAGTATCACAGTATTTT.

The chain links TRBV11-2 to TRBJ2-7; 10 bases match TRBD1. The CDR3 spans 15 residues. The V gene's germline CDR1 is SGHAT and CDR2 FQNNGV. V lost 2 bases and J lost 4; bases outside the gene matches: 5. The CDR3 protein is CASSLQWDRGYEQYF. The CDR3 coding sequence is TGTGCCAGCAGCTTACAGTGGGACAGGGGTTACGAGCAGTACTTC.

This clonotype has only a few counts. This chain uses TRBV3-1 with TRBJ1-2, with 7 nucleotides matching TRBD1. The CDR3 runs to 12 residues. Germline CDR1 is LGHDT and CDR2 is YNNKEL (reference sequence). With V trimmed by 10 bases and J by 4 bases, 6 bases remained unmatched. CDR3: CATWDSLYGYTF. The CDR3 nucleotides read TGTGCCACCTGGGACAGCCTCTATGGCTACACCTTC.

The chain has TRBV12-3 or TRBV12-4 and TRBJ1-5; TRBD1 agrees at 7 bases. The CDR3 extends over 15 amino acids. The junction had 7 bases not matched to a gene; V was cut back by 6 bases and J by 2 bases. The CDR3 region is CASREGAGGNQPQHF. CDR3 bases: TGTGCCAGCAGGGAGGGGGCGGGCGGCAATCAGCCCCAGCATTTT.

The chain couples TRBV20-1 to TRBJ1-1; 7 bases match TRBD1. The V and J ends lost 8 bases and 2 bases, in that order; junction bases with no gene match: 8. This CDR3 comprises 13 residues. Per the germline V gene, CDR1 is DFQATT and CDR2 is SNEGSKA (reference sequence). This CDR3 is CSPNRDRNTEAFF. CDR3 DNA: TGCAGTCCGAACCGGGACAGAAACACTGAAGCTTTCTTT.

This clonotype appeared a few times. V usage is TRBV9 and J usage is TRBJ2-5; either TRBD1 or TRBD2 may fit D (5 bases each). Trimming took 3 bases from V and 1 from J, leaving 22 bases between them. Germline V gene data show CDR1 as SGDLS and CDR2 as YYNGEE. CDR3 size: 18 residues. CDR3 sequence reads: CASSASTVLGRTQETQYF. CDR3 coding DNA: TGTGCCAGCAGCGCAAGCACTGTTTTGGGACGGACCCAAGAGACCCAGTACTTC.

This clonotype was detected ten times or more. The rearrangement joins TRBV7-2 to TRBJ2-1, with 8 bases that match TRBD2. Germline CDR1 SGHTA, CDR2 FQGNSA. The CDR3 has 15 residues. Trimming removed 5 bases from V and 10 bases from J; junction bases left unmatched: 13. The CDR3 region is CASSRTQTLAAEQFF. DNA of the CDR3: TGTGCCAGCAGCCGGACCCAGACACTAGCGGCGGAGCAGTTCTTC. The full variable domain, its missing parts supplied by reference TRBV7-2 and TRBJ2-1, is GAGVSQSPSNKVTEKGKDVELRCDPISGHTALYWYRQSLGQGLEFLIYFQGNSAPDKSGLPSDRFSAERTGGSVSTLTIQRTQQEDSAVYLCASSRTQTLAAEQFFGPGTRLTVL.

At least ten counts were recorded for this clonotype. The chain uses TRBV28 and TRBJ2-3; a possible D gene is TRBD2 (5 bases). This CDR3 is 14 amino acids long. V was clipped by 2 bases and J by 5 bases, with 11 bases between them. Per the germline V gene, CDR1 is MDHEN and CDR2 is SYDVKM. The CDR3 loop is CASSLGPGIDTQYF. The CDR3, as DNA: TGTGCCAGCAGTTTAGGTCCGGGGATAGATACGCAGTATTTT.

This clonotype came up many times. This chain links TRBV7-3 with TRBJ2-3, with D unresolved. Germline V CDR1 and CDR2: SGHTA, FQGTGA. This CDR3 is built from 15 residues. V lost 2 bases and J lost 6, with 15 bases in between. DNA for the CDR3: TGTGCCAGCAGCTTATTAGTTAGGATTGGGGATACGCAGTATTTT. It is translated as CASSLLVRIGDTQYF.

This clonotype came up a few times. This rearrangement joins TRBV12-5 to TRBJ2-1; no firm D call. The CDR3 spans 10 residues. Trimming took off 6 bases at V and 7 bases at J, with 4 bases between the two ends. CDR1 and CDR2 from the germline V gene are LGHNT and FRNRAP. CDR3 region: CASGMNEQFF. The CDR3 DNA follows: TGTGCTAGTGGGATGAATGAGCAGTTCTTC.

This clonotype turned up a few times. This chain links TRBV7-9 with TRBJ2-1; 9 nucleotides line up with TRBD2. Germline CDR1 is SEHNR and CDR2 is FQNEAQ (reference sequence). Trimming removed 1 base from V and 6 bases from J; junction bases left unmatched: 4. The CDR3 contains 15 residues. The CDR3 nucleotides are TGTGCCAGCAGCTTAGATAGCGGGAGCCGCAATGAGCAGTTCTTC. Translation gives CASSLDSGSRNEQFF. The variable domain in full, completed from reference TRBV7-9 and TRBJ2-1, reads DTGVSQNPRHKITKRGQNVTFRCDPISEHNRLYWYRQTLGQGPEFLTYFQNEAQLEKSRLLSDRFSAERPKGSFSTLEIQRTEQGDSAMYLCASSLDSGSRNEQFFGPGTRLTVL.

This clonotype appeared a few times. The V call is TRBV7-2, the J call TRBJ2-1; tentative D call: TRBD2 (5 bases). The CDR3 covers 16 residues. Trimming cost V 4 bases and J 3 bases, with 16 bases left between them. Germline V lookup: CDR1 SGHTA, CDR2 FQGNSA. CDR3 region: CASSSYGNGFYNEQFF. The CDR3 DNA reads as TGTGCCAGCAGCTCTTACGGGAACGGGTTCTACAATGAGCAGTTCTTC.

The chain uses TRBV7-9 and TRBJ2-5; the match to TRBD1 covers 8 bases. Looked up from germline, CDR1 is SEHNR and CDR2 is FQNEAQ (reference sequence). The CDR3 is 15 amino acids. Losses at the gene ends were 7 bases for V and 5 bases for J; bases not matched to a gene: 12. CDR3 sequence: CASNPTGDFRETQYF. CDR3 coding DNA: TGTGCCAGCAACCCGACAGGGGATTTTCGGGAGACCCAGTACTTC.

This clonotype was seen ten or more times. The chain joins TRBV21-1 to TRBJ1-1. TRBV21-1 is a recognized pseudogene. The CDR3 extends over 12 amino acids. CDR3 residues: CASSKVRREAFF. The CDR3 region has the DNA TGTGCCAGCAGCAAAGTAAGACGAGAAGCTTTCTTT.

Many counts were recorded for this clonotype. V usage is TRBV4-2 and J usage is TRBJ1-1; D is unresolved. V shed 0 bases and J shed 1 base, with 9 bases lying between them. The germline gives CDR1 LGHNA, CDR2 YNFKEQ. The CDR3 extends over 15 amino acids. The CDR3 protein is CASSQDQGRNTEAFF. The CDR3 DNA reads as TGTGCCAGCAGCCAAGATCAAGGCAGGAACACTGAAGCTTTCTTT.